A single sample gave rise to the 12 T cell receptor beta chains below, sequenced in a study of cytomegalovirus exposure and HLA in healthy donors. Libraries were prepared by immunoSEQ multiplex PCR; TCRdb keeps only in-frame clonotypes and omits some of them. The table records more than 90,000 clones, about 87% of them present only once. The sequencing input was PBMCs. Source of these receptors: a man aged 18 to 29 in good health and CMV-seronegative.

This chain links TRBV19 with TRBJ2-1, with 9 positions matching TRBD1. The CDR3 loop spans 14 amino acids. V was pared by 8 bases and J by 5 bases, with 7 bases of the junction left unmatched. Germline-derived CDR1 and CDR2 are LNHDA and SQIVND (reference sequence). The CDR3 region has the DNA TGTGCCAGTGCCGTGGACAGGGGCCACAATGAGCAGTTCTTC. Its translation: CASAVDRGHNEQFF.

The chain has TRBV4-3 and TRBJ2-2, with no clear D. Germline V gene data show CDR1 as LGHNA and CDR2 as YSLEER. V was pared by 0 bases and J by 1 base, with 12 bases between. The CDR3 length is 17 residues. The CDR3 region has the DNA TGCGCCAGCAGCCAAGAGTTTCAGGTCTTGAACACCGGGGAGCTGTTTTTT. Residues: CASSQEFQVLNTGELFF.

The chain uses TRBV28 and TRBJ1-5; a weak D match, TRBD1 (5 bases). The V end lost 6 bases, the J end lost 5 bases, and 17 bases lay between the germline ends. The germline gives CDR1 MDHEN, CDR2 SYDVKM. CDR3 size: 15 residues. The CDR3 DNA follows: TGTGCCAGCAGCTCAGGGATTTGGTCTGATCAGCCCCAGCATTTT. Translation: CASSSGIWSDQPQHF. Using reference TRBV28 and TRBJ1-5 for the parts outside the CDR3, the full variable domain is DVKVTQSSRYLVKRTGEKVFLECVQDMDHENMFWYRQDPGLGLRLIYFSYDVKMKEKGDIPEGYSVSREKKERFSLILESASTNQTSMYLCASSSGIWSDQPQHFGDGTRLSIL.

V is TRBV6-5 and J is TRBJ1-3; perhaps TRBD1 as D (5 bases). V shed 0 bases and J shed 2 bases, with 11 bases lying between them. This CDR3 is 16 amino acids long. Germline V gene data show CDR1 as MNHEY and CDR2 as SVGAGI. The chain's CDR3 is CASSYSRRGTGNTIYF. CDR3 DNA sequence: TGTGCCAGCAGTTACTCGAGGAGGGGCACTGGAAACACCATATATTTT.

CDR3 nucleotide sequence: TGTGCCAGCAGTTTCAGGAGGAGCAATCAGCCCCAGCATTTT. As protein: CASSFRRSNQPQHF. The J gene is TRBJ1-5, the V gene TRBV27; no clear D. The V gene's germline CDR1 is MNHEY and CDR2 SMNVEV (reference sequence). CDR3 length equals 14 residues. V was pared by 3 bases and J by 1 base, with 7 bases between.

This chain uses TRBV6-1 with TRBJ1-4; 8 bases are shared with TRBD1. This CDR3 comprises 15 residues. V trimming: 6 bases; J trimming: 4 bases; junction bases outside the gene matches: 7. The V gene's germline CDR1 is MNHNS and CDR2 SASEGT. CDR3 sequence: CASRVQGGINEKLFF. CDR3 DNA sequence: TGTGCCAGCAGGGTACAGGGGGGAATTAATGAAAAACTGTTTTTT.

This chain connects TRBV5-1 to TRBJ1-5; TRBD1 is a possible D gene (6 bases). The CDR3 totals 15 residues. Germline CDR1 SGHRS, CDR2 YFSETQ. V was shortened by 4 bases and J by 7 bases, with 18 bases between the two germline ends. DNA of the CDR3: TGCGCCAGCAGCACCTCGGGTGGGCAGGGGCAGCCCCAGCATTTT. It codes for CASSTSGGQGQPQHF. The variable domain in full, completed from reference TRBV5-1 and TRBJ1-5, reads KAGVTQTPRYLIKTRGQQVTLSCSPISGHRSVSWYQQTPGQGLQFLFEYFSETQRNKGNFPGRFSGRQFSNSRSEMNVSTLELGDSALYLCASSTSGGQGQPQHFGDGTRLSIL.

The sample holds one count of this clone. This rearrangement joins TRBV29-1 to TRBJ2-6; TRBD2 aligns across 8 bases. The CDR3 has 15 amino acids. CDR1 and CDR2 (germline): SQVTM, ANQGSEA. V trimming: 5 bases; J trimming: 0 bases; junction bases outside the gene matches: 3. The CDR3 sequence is CSVPRGGSGANVLTF. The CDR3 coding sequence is TGCAGCGTTCCCCGGGGGGGCTCTGGGGCCAACGTCCTGACTTTC.

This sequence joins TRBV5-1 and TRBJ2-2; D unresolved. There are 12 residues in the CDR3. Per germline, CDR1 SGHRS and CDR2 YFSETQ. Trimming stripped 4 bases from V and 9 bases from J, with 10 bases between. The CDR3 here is CASSKQTWELFF. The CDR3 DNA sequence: TGCGCCAGCAGCAAGCAGACATGGGAGCTGTTTTTT.

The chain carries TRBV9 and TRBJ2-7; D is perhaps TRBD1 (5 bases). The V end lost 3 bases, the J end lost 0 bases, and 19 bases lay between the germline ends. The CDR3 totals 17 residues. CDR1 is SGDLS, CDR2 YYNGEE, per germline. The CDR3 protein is CASSESRATASSYEQYF. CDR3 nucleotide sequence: TGTGCCAGCAGCGAAAGTAGGGCGACAGCGAGCTCCTACGAGCAGTACTTC.

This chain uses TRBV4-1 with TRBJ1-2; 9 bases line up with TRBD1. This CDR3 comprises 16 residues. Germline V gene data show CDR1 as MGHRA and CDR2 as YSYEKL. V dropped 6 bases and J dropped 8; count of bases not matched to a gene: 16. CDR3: CASRPLGQGRSGGYTF. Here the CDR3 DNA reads TGCGCCAGCAGGCCTCTTGGACAGGGGAGATCAGGCGGCTACACCTTC.

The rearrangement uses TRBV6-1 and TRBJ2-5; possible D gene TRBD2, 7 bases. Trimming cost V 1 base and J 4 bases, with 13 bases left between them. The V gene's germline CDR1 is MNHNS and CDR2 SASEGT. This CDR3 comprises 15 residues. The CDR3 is CASSEGRGARETQYF. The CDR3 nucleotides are TGTGCCAGCAGTGAAGGTCGGGGGGCGCGAGAGACCCAGTACTTC.